This T cell receptor (beta chain) was recovered during a study of somatic mutations in cytotoxic T cells in rheumatoid arthritis. Sequencing used immunoSEQ multiplex PCR; TCRdb keeps in-frame clones, though not all of them. The sample includes about 15,000 clones, about 77% of them seen just once. The sample consisted of CD8+ T cells sorted from blood. The clonotype originates from an adult with rheumatoid arthritis.

The CDR3 DNA reads as TGTGCCAGCAGTGAATTCCCTAGCGCGTACCAAGAGACCCAGTACTTC. As protein: CASSEFPSAYQETQYF. This rearrangement joins TRBV6-1 to TRBJ2-5, with a tentative D call TRBD2 (6 bases). The CDR3 is 16 amino acids. CDR1 and CDR2 (germline): MNHNS, SASEGT. V dropped 2 bases and J dropped 0 bases, with 13 bases sitting between them.